This TCR beta chain was profiled in a study of blood T cells in healthy people across ages. This CDR3 is 14 amino acids long. Germline loops: CDR1 SQVTM, CDR2 ANQGSEA. V was pared by 4 bases and J by 4 bases, with 14 bases between. With a J-beta primer mix and a sample-barcoded 5' primer, a second PCR ran about 6 to 11 cycles. TCRdb re-called the 5' RACE reads through MiXCR, storing one row per CDR3 protein. The sample records hundreds of thousands of distinct CDR3 sequences, around half being singletons. This clonotype appeared a single time. The chain carries TRBV29-1 and TRBJ2-1; D may be TRBD1 (5 bases). This sequence originates from a man older than 75 in good health. Material: blood. In DNA, the CDR3 is TGCAGCGTTGTACGGACACTTTCATACAATGAGCAGTTCTTC. Its translation is CSVVRTLSYNEQFF.